Each of the 14 T cell receptor beta chains below was sequenced from the same sample in a study of identical twins (dated by TCRdb to the mid-2010s). The library came from 5' RACE. Sequencing used an Illumina HiSeq 2000. TCRdb cleaned the public reads at Q25 with fastp, built clones with MiXCR and kept in-frame beta chains. All rows with the same CDR3 protein become a single entry with the most common DNA and genes. This sample gives a few hundred thousand distinct CDR3 sequences in total; more than 9% of them show up just once. The top ten constitute approximately 3% of the sample. The data also belong to a second study, concerning yellow fever vaccine responses in identical twins.

Sequencing used PBMCs. These TCRs come from a woman aged 18-29 years in good health.

In its sample, this clonotype was seen many times. The V call is TRBV15, the J call TRBJ2-3; TRBD2 matches at 9 bases. The J segment lost 3 bases and the V segment lost 5 bases, leaving 12 bases of the junction unmatched. The CDR3 consists of 17 residues. The germline gives CDR1 LNHNV, CDR2 YYDKDF (reference sequence). The chain's CDR3 is CATSPPAGTSKTDTQYF. Here the CDR3 DNA reads TGTGCCACCAGCCCACCCGCCGGGACTAGCAAAACAGATACGCAGTATTTT.

This clonotype has only a few counts. V usage is TRBV7-9 and J usage is TRBJ2-3; D might be TRBD2 (5 bases). With 1 base removed from V and 4 bases from J, the gap between germline ends came to 9 bases. The CDR3 consists of 14 residues. CDR1 is SEHNR and CDR2 is FQNEAQ in the germline V gene (reference sequence). CDR3 protein: CASSLGLTPDTQYF. The CDR3 DNA reads TGTGCCAGCAGCTTAGGACTAACCCCAGATACGCAGTATTTT.

This clonotype was found many times. The chain is built from TRBV5-1 and TRBJ2-2, with D perhaps given as TRBD1 or TRBD2 (5 bases each). CDR3 length: 16 amino acids. V was trimmed by 2 bases and J by 6 bases, leaving 17 bases between them. Per germline, CDR1 SGHRS and CDR2 YFSETQ. CDR3 region: CASSLPGPQGAGELFF. The CDR3 bases are TGCGCCAGCAGCTTACCGGGACCCCAAGGGGCCGGGGAGCTGTTTTTT.

The chain couples TRBV7-2 to TRBJ2-2, with TRBD2 identical over 16 bases. V lost 5 bases and J lost 10; bases outside the gene matches: 7. Germline CDR1 reads SGHTA; CDR2 reads FQGNSA. CDR3 size: 16 residues. CDR3 in amino acids: CASSPGTSGGATELFF. The CDR3 bases are TGTGCCAGCAGCCCGGGGACTAGCGGGGGGGCGACGGAGCTGTTTTTT. The full variable domain, with the rest looked up from reference TRBV7-2 and TRBJ2-2, is GAGVSQSPSNKVTEKGKDVELRCDPISGHTALYWYRQSLGQGLEFLIYFQGNSAPDKSGLPSDRFSAERTGGSVSTLTIQRTQQEDSAVYLCASSPGTSGGATELFFGEGSRLTVL.

In this sample, this clonotype turned up a few times. This chain connects TRBV4-3 to TRBJ1-2; D ambiguous. The CDR3 totals 15 residues. With 0 bases removed from V and 1 base from J, the gap between germline ends came to 9 bases. Germline CDR1 is LGHNA and CDR2 is YSLEER. As DNA, the CDR3 is TGCGCCAGCAGCCAAGATGTACGGAGTAACTATGGCTACACCTTC. Protein product: CASSQDVRSNYGYTF.

This clonotype was observed a handful of times. The gene calls are TRBV3-1 and TRBJ2-1; 8 positions match TRBD2. The germline CDR1 and CDR2 sequences are LGHDT and YNNKEL (reference sequence). The CDR3 has 13 amino acids. The V segment lost 1 base and the J segment 12 bases; nucleotides outside the gene matches: 5. In nucleotides, the CDR3 is TGTGCCAGCAGCCAAGGAGGCGGGGGGTTGCAGTTCTTC. Residues: CASSQGGGGLQFF.

This clonotype was seen repeatedly, ten times or more. The chain uses TRBV15 and TRBJ2-3; possible D gene TRBD1, 7 bases. The V end was cut by 5 bases, the J end by 1 base, with 16 bases between. The CDR3 totals 16 residues. CDR1 and CDR2 (germline): LNHNV, YYDKDF (reference sequence). As DNA, the CDR3 is TGTGCCACCAGCCCCAAAGGCAGGGGGGGCACAGATACGCAGTATTTT. It yields the protein CATSPKGRGGTDTQYF.

This clonotype was recorded a few times. The gene calls are TRBV20-1 and TRBJ2-7; 7 bases line up with TRBD2. The CDR3 covers 13 residues. V dropped 0 bases and J dropped 9; count of bases not matched to a gene: 8. Germline V gene lookup returns CDR1 DFQATT and CDR2 SNEGSKA (reference sequence). The CDR3 loop reads CSARDSSGLAQYF. The CDR3 DNA follows: TGCAGTGCTAGAGATTCTAGCGGTTTGGCGCAGTACTTC.

This clonotype was observed a few times. The V and J genes are TRBV2 and TRBJ1-4; no definite D call. The CDR3 contains 13 residues. The V end was cut by 6 bases, the J end by 4 bases, with 9 bases between. Germline CDR1 reads SNHLY; CDR2 reads FYNNEI. This CDR3 is CASSQLFNEKLFF. The CDR3 bases are TGTGCCAGCAGCCAGCTTTTTAATGAAAAACTGTTTTTT.

The chain couples TRBV7-2 to TRBJ2-5, with D unclear. CDR3 length: 14 residues. Trimming pared 5 bases from V and 2 bases from J, leaving 12 bases between. The V gene's germline CDR1 is SGHTA and CDR2 FQGNSA. CDR3 amino acids: CASSPVPAQETQYF. CDR3 nucleotide sequence: TGTGCCAGCAGCCCCGTTCCCGCACAAGAGACCCAGTACTTC. Supplemented by reference TRBV7-2 and TRBJ2-5, the full variable domain reads GAGVSQSPSNKVTEKGKDVELRCDPISGHTALYWYRQSLGQGLEFLIYFQGNSAPDKSGLPSDRFSAERTGGSVSTLTIQRTQQEDSAVYLCASSPVPAQETQYFGPGTRLLVL.

CDR3 amino acids: CASSESETQYF. In DNA form, the CDR3 reads TGTGCCAGCAGTGAATCGGAGACCCAGTACTTC. This sequence joins TRBV25-1 and TRBJ2-5, with D unresolved. V lost 1 base and J 5 bases, leaving 2 bases between the germline ends. In germline, CDR1 is MGHDK, CDR2 SYGVNS. This CDR3 has 11 residues.

This clonotype was counted between two and nine times. The chain combines TRBV9 with TRBJ1-2; tentatively, D is TRBD1 (5 bases). CDR3 length: 15 residues. Germline CDR1 and CDR2: SGDLS and YYNGEE. Trimming stripped 0 bases from V and 3 bases from J, with 12 bases between. In DNA, the CDR3 is TGTGCCAGCAGCGTAGTGGGGGAATCGGACTATGGCTACACCTTC. It specifies CASSVVGESDYGYTF.

This clonotype was recorded at least ten times. The gene calls are TRBV5-1 and TRBJ2-5, with 7 bases identical to TRBD2. From germline, CDR1 is SGHRS and CDR2 YFSETQ. The CDR3 runs to 16 residues. Unmatched junction bases numbered 8, after V lost 0 bases and J lost 3 bases. The CDR3: CASSLGLALGEETQYF. The DNA of the CDR3 is TGCGCCAGCAGCTTGGGACTAGCCCTAGGGGAAGAGACCCAGTACTTC.

The rearrangement uses TRBV27 and TRBJ2-3, with unresolved D. The ends were cut back, 2 bases at V and 2 bases at J, with 14 bases in the middle. Germline lookup yields CDR1 MNHEY and CDR2 SMNVEV (reference sequence). The CDR3 runs to 16 residues. In DNA, the CDR3 is TGTGCCAGCAGTTTAGGTCTAACCTATTACACAGATACGCAGTATTTT. It translates to CASSLGLTYYTDTQYF.